The present T cell receptor (beta chain) was sequenced within a study of blood T cell repertoires in COVID-19. Overall study: Sample material is recorded as cDNA or gDNA derived from T cells, B-cell-depleted T cells, or PBMCs.

This clone was found many times. Profiling relied on immunoSEQ multiplex PCR, and the TCRdb table lists in-frame clones only, not all of them. The sample lists around 200,000 clones; 80% to 90% were seen once. Trimming pared 10 bases from V and 2 bases from J, leaving 21 bases between. This CDR3 has 15 amino acids. Those enrolled, adults aged roughly 18 to 90 years, came from fewer than 25 US areas. Two negative PCRs, clearance, or symptom resolution were required of recovered Cohort 3 donors. This sequence was found in a man aged 35 to 55 who had recovered from COVID-19. The chain carries TRBV23-1 and TRBJ2-7; D is perhaps TRBD2 (6 bases). TRBV23-1 qualifies as an ORF whose function is uncertain. The specimen was PBMCs or T cells enriched from blood (not recorded which). CDR3: CATFPGEDRTYEQYF. CDR3 coding DNA: TGCGCCACCTTCCCTGGGGAGGACCGAACCTACGAGCAGTACTTC.